This TCR beta chain was identified in a study of blood T cell repertoires in COVID-19. Assay used: immunoSEQ multiplex PCR; TCRdb lists only in-frame clones, some missing. The sample holds approximately 170,000 clones, 80% to 90% seen once. The germline CDR1 and CDR2 sequences are MGHRA and YSYEKL. This CDR3 has 14 amino acids. Trimming shortened V by 5 bases and J by 2 bases, and 10 bases separated the two germline ends. This clone was detected once. The chain combines TRBV4-1 with TRBJ1-5, with a weak D call TRBD1 (5 bases). This clonotype was sampled from a woman in her sixties or seventies with COVID-19, enrolled during active disease. Input material: peripheral blood. CDR3: CASSLGEGNQPQHF. CDR3 DNA sequence: TGCGCCAGCAGCTTAGGGGAGGGCAATCAGCCCCAGCATTTT.